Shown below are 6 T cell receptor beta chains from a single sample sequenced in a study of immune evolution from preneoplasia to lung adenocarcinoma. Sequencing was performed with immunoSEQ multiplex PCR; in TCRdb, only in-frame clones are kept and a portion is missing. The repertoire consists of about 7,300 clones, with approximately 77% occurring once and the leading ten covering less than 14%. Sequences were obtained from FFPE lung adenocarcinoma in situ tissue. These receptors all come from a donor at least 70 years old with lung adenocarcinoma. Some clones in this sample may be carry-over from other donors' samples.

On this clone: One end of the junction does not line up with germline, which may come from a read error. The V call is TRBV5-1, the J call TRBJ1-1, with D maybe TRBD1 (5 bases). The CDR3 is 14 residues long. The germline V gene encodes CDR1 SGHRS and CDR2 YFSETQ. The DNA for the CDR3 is TGTGCCAGCAGCCGGGGACGGATAAACACTGAAGCTTTCTTT. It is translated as CASSRGRINTEAFF.

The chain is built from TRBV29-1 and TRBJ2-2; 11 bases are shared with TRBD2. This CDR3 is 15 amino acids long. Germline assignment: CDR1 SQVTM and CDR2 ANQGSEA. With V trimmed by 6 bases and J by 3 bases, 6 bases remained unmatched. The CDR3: CSVKTSGGYTGELFF. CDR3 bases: TGCAGCGTAAAAACTAGCGGGGGTTACACCGGGGAGCTGTTTTTT.

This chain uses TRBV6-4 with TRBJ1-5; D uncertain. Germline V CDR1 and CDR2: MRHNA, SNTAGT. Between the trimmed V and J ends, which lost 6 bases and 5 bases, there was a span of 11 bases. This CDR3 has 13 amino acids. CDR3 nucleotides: TGTGCCAGCAGCCTCGGACGGGATCAGCCCCAGCATTTT. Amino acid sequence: CASSLGRDQPQHF.

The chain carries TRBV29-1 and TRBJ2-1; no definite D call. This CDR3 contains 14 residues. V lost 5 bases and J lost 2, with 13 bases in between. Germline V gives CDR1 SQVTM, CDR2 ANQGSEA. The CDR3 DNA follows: TGCAGCGTTACCCTGGGTGCAACCTACAATGAGCAGTTCTTC. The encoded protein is CSVTLGATYNEQFF.

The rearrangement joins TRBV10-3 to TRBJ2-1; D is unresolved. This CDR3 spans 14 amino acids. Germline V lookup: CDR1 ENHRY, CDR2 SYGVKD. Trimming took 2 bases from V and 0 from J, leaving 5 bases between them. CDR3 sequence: CAISEDTSYNEQFF. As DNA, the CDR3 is TGTGCCATCAGTGAGGACACCTCCTACAATGAGCAGTTCTTC.

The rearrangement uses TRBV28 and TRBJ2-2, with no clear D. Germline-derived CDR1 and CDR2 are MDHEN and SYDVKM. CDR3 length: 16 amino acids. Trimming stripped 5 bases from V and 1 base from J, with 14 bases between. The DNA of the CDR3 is TGTGCCAGCAGTCGTGCTAAGGATCTGAACACCGGGGAGCTGTTTTTT. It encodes CASSRAKDLNTGELFF.